These 28 T cell receptor beta chains share one sample of origin, sequenced in a study of blood T cells in healthy people across ages. The second PCR ran about 6 to 12 cycles with a sample-barcoded 5' primer and J-beta primers. TCRdb re-analysed the 5' RACE reads in MiXCR, keeping a single row per CDR3 protein. The sample holds fewer than 1 million distinct CDR3 sequences, around 45% seen once. Sequenced: blood. These receptors originate from a man in his sixties in good health.

V and J are TRBV6-5 and TRBJ2-5; D may correspond to TRBD1 or TRBD2 (6 bases each). V lost 2 bases and J lost 12, with 13 bases in between. CDR3 length equals 12 residues. Germline lookup yields CDR1 MNHEY and CDR2 SVGAGI. CDR3 in amino acids: CASSYRGDEEYF. CDR3 nucleotide sequence: TGTGCCAGCAGTTACAGGGGGGATGAGGAGTACTTC.

The DNA of the CDR3 is TGCGCCAGCAGTGTGACTTTAGGTGACTCACCCCTCCACTTT. Translation gives CASSVTLGDSPLHF. The rearrangement joins TRBV10-2 to TRBJ1-6; no definite D call. V lost 4 bases, J lost 10 bases, and 14 bases lay in between. The germline gives CDR1 WSHSY, CDR2 SAAADI. The CDR3 has 14 amino acids.

The gene calls are TRBV7-9 and TRBJ1-1; TRBD1 is a possible D gene (5 bases). The CDR3 has 15 residues. Germline CDR1 reads SEHNR; CDR2 reads FQNEAQ (reference sequence). Deletions cut 1 base from V and 4 bases from J, with 13 bases between. DNA of the CDR3: TGTGCCAGCAGCTTAGGGCAATCAAGGGGCACTGAAGCTTTCTTT. It is translated as CASSLGQSRGTEAFF.

The V call is TRBV28, the J call TRBJ2-1; D may be TRBD2 (7 bases). The germline V gene has CDR1 MDHEN and CDR2 SYDVKM. V dropped 3 bases and J dropped 2 bases, with 20 bases sitting between them. The CDR3 runs 18 residues. The CDR3 spells CASSFWSAGALPYNEQFF. For the CDR3, the DNA is TGTGCCAGCAGTTTTTGGTCCGCGGGGGCCCTACCCTACAATGAGCAGTTCTTC.

This chain joins TRBV28 and TRBJ2-1, with D hard to call. With 3 bases removed from V and 12 bases from J, the gap between germline ends came to 12 bases. The germline CDR1 and CDR2 sequences are MDHEN and SYDVKM. This CDR3 is 12 amino acids long. CDR3 nucleotides: TGTGCCAGCAGTTTGAGAGTAGGGTGGCAGTTCTTC. Its protein product is CASSLRVGWQFF.

This clonotype showed up just a few times. This chain joins TRBV25-1 and TRBJ2-7, with 10 bases lining up with TRBD1. Trimming removed 3 bases from V and 6 bases from J; junction bases left unmatched: 5. Germline assignment: CDR1 MGHDK and CDR2 SYGVNS. This CDR3 region has 14 residues. In DNA, the CDR3 is TGTGCCAGCAGTGAGACAGGGGGCGCGGGCGAGCAGTACTTC. Amino acids: CASSETGGAGEQYF.

The table lists this clonotype with a few counts. This chain uses TRBV5-6 with TRBJ1-4; perhaps TRBD1 as D (5 bases). This CDR3 comprises 15 residues. V lost 2 bases to trimming and J lost 3 bases, with 11 bases between them. From germline, CDR1 is SGHDT and CDR2 YYEEEE. The CDR3 loop reads CASSFLRGPNEKLFF. As DNA, the CDR3 is TGTGCCAGCAGCTTCCTCCGGGGACCTAATGAAAAACTGTTTTTT.

The chain links TRBV20-1 to TRBJ1-6; D unresolved. In germline, CDR1 is DFQATT, CDR2 SNEGSKA (reference sequence). The CDR3 is 12 residues long. The V gene lost 6 bases and the J gene lost 9 bases, with 12 bases spanning the gap. This CDR3 reads CSAPGEGSPLHF. CDR3 in DNA: TGCAGTGCCCCCGGGGAGGGTTCACCCCTCCACTTT.

Comment on this clonotype: One end of the junction varies from germline; a read error may be responsible. The V gene is TRBV29-1, the J gene TRBJ2-1; D gene uncertain. This CDR3 contains 12 residues. CDR1 SQVTM and CDR2 ANQGSEA come from the germline V gene. The CDR3 DNA sequence: TGCGGCGTTGAGAATAGATACAATGAGCAGTTCTTC. It specifies CGVENRYNEQFF.

This clonotype was recorded a few times. This rearrangement joins TRBV12-3 or TRBV12-4 to TRBJ1-5; D is unclear. The CDR3 runs to 12 residues. V lost 3 bases and J 5 bases, leaving 5 bases between the germline ends. CDR3 amino acids: CASSLFDQPQHF. CDR3 DNA: TGTGCCAGCAGTTTGTTCGATCAGCCCCAGCATTTT.

This clonotype appeared a few times. CDR3 DNA: TGTGCCAGCAGACCGGGGAGGGAACTTTACAATGAGCAGTTCTTC. As protein: CASRPGRELYNEQFF. This chain joins TRBV5-6 and TRBJ2-1; 7 bases are a match to TRBD2. Germline trimming cut 5 bases from V and 4 bases from J; bases unmatched to any gene: 9. Germline V lookup: CDR1 SGHDT, CDR2 YYEEEE. This CDR3 contains 15 residues.

This clonotype occurred a few times. The chain has TRBV4-3 and TRBJ2-1, with 7 bases aligning to TRBD1. J was trimmed by 4 bases and V by 2 bases; bases with no gene match: 8. Germline CDR1 is LGHNA and CDR2 is YSLEER. This CDR3 is 16 amino acids long. The CDR3 DNA follows: TGCGCCAGCAGCCAAACCCCAGGGGGTGCGTACAATGAGCAGTTCTTC. It translates to CASSQTPGGAYNEQFF.

The rearrangement links TRBV7-9 to TRBJ2-3; the D is unclear. The CDR3 contains 12 residues. Trimming took off 1 base at V and 8 bases at J, with 7 bases between the two ends. CDR1 is SEHNR, CDR2 FQNEAQ, per germline (reference sequence). CDR3 protein: CASSLERATQYF. As DNA, the CDR3 is TGTGCCAGCAGCTTAGAAAGGGCTACGCAGTATTTT.

For this clonotype: At one end the junction does not follow the germline gene, possibly because of a read error. The chain couples TRBV27 to TRBJ2-3; D is tentatively TRBD1 or TRBD2 (5 bases each). CDR3 length equals 15 residues. Looked up from germline, CDR1 is MNHEY and CDR2 is SMNVEV (reference sequence). In DNA, the CDR3 is TGTGACAGCCCTTGGGACGGCCACTACACAGATACGCAGTATTTT. It yields the protein CDSPWDGHYTDTQYF.

The V gene is TRBV5-6, the J gene TRBJ1-2; maybe TRBD1 (5 bases). V was shortened by 4 bases and J by 4 bases, with 14 bases between the two germline ends. Per the germline V gene, CDR1 is SGHDT and CDR2 is YYEEEE. The CDR3 covers 14 residues. The CDR3 DNA reads as TGTGCCAGCAGCCCAGGGTCGGGTGGCTATGGCTACACCTTC. Protein product: CASSPGSGGYGYTF.

V and J are TRBV30 and TRBJ2-5; D is unresolved. CDR3 size: 15 residues. Germline V gene lookup returns CDR1 GTSNPN and CDR2 SVGIG (reference sequence). Trimming took 1 base from V and 5 from J, leaving 17 bases between them. The CDR3 loop is CAWSGANRLGETQYF. In DNA, the CDR3 is TGTGCCTGGAGTGGGGCTAATCGCCTGGGGGAGACCCAGTACTTC.

The rearrangement joins TRBV14 to TRBJ1-6, with TRBD1 matching 8 bases. This CDR3 comprises 16 residues. V shed 6 bases and J 6 bases; nucleotides not matched to a gene: 10. Germline V gives CDR1 SGHDN, CDR2 FVKESK. CDR3 bases: TGTGCCAGCAGTTACGCAGGGGGCGGCCTTAATTCACCCCTCCACTTT. Translated, it gives CASSYAGGGLNSPLHF.

Comment on this clonotype: Possible read error: a much larger clone is one base away. The chain carries TRBV6-2 or TRBV6-3 and TRBJ2-7, with D unclear. The better agreement between TRBJ2-4 and the DNA end casts doubt on the J call. The CDR3 runs 12 residues. CDR1 and CDR2 (germline): MNHEY, SVGEGT. The CDR3 DNA reads TGTACCAGCAGTTATATCGCAGACATTCAGTACTTC. Translation gives CTSSYIADIQYF.

As regards this clonotype: With a much larger clone just one base away, this may be a read error. The rearrangement uses TRBV12-3 or TRBV12-4 and TRBJ2-5, with TRBD1 matching 7 bases. Trimming at V came to 4 bases and at J to 12 bases, leaving 5 bases not matched to a gene. CDR3 size: 11 residues. This chain's CDR3 is CASSSLRGKYF. CDR3 nucleotide sequence: TGTGCCAGCAGTTCGCTCAGGGGGAAGTACTTC.

The rearrangement uses TRBV12-3 or TRBV12-4 and TRBJ2-7; D is perhaps TRBD1 or TRBD2 (5 bases each). There are 14 residues in the CDR3. Between the trimmed V and J ends, which lost 2 bases and 2 bases, there was a span of 10 bases. CDR3 in DNA: TGTGCCAGCAGTTTAAAGGGGAGCGCCTACGAGCAGTACTTC. Protein product: CASSLKGSAYEQYF.

On this clonotype itself: An end of the junction differs from the germline gene, which may be a read error. This chain connects TRBV5-1 to TRBJ1-6; unclear D gene. The CDR3 is made up of 14 amino acids. CDR1 SGHRS and CDR2 YFSETQ come from the germline V gene. The CDR3 spells CASSLSRDNSPPHF. CDR3 DNA sequence: TGCGCCAGCAGCTTGTCCCGGGATAATTCACCCCCCCACTTT. Combining the CDR3 with reference TRBV5-1 and TRBJ1-6 gives the whole variable domain KAGVTQTPRYLIKTRGQQVTLSCSPISGHRSVSWYQQTPGQGLQFLFEYFSETQRNKGNFPGRFSGRQFSNSRSEMNVSTLELGDSALYLCASSLSRDNSPPHFGNGTRLTVT.

Note on this clonotype: Since a much larger clone is just one base distant, this may be a read error. The chain couples TRBV6-6 to TRBJ2-6, with D perhaps matching TRBD2 (5 bases). This CDR3 spans 16 amino acids. CDR1 and CDR2 from the germline V gene are MNHNY and SVGAGI (reference sequence). V lost 7 bases and J 3 bases, leaving 16 bases between the germline ends. CDR3 DNA: TGTGCCAGCAAGATCCGGGGTAGCTATGGGGCCAACGTCCTGACTTTC. It is translated as CASKIRGSYGANVLTF.

The chain joins TRBV15 to TRBJ1-4; the D gene is possibly TRBD1 (6 bases). Per the germline V gene, CDR1 is LNHNV and CDR2 is YYDKDF (reference sequence). This CDR3 is 13 amino acids long. The V gene lost 7 bases and the J gene lost 4 bases, with 10 bases spanning the gap. DNA of the CDR3: TGTGCCACCACCCGACAGGATAATGAAAAACTGTTTTTT. Encoded protein: CATTRQDNEKLFF.

As to this clonotype: The junction departs from germline at one end; a sequencing error may be responsible. Written as DNA, the CDR3 is TGTGCCAGCAGACCCGGGACAGGAAGCTCCTACAAGCAGTACTTC. It codes for CASRPGTGSSYKQYF. The chain recombines TRBV6-2 or TRBV6-3 with TRBJ2-7, with TRBD1 identical over 8 bases. The CDR3 spans 15 residues. Germline values: CDR1 MNHEY, CDR2 SVGEGT.

The chain carries TRBV5-1 and TRBJ2-6, with 10 bases identical to TRBD1. V was pared by 0 bases and J by 0 bases, with 0 bases of the junction left unmatched. Germline-derived CDR1 and CDR2 are SGHRS and YFSETQ. CDR3 size: 17 residues. The CDR3 protein is CASSLGQGASGANVLTF. The DNA of the CDR3 is TGCGCCAGCAGCTTGGGACAGGGGGCCTCTGGGGCCAACGTCCTGACTTTC.

The J gene is TRBJ2-7, the V gene TRBV3-1, with no clear D. Trimming shortened V by 1 base and J by 0 bases, and 7 bases separated the two germline ends. The CDR3 consists of 14 residues. CDR1 is LGHDT and CDR2 is YNNKEL in the germline V gene (reference sequence). CDR3 nucleotide sequence: TGTGCCAGCAGCCAAGGACATAGCTCCTACGAGCAGTACTTC. As protein: CASSQGHSSYEQYF.

The chain combines TRBV6-6 with TRBJ2-3; possibly TRBD2 for D (6 bases). CDR1 and CDR2 from the germline V gene are MNHNY and SVGAGI (reference sequence). Between the trimmed V and J ends, which lost 7 bases and 8 bases, there was a span of 13 bases. The CDR3 covers 12 residues. This CDR3 reads CASTGMGGTQYF. Written as DNA, the CDR3 is TGTGCCAGCACGGGTATGGGAGGTACGCAGTATTTT.

This clonotype was picked up many times. V gene TRBV7-2 combines with J gene TRBJ2-7, with TRBD2 matching 11 bases. CDR1 SGHTA and CDR2 FQGNSA come from the germline V gene. The V and J ends lost 1 base and 9 bases, in that order; junction bases with no gene match: 8. This CDR3 spans 15 amino acids. The CDR3 sequence is CASSLVGLAESGQYF. The CDR3 DNA follows: TGTGCCAGCAGCTTAGTGGGACTAGCGGAGTCCGGGCAGTACTTC.